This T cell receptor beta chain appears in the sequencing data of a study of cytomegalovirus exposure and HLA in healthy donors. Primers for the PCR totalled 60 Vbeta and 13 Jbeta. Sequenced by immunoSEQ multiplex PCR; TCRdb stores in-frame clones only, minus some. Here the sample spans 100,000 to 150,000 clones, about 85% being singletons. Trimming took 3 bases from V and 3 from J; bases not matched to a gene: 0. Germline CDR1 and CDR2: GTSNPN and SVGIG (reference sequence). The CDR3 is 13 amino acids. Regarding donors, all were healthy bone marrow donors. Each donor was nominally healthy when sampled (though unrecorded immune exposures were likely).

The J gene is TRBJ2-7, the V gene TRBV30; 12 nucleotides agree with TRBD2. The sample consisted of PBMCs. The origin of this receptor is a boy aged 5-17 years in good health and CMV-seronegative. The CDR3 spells CAWRTSGSYEQYF. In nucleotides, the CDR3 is TGTGCCTGGAGGACTAGCGGGAGCTACGAGCAGTACTTC. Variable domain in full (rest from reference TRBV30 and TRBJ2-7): SQTIHQWPATLVQPVGSPLSLECTVEGTSNPNLYWYRQAAGRGLQLLFYSVGIGQISSEVPQNLSASRPQDRQFILSSKKLLLSDSGFYLCAWRTSGSYEQYFGPGTRLTVT.